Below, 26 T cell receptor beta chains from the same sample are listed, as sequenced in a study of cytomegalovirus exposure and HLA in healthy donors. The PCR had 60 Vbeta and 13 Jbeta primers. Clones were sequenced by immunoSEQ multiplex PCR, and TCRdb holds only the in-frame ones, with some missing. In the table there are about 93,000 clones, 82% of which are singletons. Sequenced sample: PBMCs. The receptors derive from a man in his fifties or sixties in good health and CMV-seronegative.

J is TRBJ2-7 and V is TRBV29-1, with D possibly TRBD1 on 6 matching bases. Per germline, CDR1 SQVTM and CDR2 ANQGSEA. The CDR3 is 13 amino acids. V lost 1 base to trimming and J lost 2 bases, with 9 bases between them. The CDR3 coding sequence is TGCAGCGTTGAAGTAGGGGGTACCTACGAGCAGTACTTC. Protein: CSVEVGGTYEQYF.

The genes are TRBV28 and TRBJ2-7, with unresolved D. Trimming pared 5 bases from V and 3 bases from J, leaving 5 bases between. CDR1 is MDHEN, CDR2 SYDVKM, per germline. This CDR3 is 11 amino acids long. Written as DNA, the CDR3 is TGTGCCAGCAGTCTCTTCTACGAGCAGTACTTC. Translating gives CASSLFYEQYF.

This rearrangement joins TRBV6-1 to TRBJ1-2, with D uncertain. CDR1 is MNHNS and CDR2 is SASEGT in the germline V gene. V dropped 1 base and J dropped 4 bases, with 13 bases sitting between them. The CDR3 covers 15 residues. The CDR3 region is CASSEDLGLPYGYTF. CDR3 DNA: TGTGCCAGCAGTGAAGACCTGGGCCTACCCTATGGCTACACCTTC.

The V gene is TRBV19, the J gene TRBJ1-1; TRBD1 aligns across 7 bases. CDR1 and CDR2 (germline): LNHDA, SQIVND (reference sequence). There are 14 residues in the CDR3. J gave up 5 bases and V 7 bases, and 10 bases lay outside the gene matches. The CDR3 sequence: CASTPTGFRTEAFF. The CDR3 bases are TGTGCCAGTACCCCGACAGGGTTTCGAACTGAAGCTTTCTTT.

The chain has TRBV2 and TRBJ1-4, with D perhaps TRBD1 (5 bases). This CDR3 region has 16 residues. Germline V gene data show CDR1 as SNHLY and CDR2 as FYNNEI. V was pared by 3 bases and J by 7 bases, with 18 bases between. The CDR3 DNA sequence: TGTGCCAGCAGTGAGAGTAGGGGAAAGGTCGGTGAAAAACTGTTTTTT. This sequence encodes CASSESRGKVGEKLFF.

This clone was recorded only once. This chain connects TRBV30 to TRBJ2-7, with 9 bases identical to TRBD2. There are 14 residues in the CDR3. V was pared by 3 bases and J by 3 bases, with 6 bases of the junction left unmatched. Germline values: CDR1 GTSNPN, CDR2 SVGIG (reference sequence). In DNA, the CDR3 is TGTGCCTGGAGCGAGGATAGCGGGAGCTACGAGCAGTACTTC. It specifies CAWSEDSGSYEQYF.

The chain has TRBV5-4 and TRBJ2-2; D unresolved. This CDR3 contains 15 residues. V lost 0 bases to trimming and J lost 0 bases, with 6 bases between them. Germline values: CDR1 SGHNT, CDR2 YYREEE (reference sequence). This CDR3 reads CASSLASANTGELFF. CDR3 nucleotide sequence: TGTGCCAGCAGCTTGGCGTCAGCGAACACCGGGGAGCTGTTTTTT.

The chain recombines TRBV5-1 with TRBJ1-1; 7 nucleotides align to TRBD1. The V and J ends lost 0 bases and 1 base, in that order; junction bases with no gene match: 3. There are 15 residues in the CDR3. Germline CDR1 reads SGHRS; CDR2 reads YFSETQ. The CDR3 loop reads CASSLEGGWNTEAFF. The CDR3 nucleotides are TGCGCCAGCAGCTTGGAAGGGGGCTGGAACACTGAAGCTTTCTTT.

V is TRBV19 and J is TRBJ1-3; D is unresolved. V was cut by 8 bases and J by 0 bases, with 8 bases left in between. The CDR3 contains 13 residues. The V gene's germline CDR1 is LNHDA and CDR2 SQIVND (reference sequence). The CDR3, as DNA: TGTGCCAGTCGGGGTAGCTCTGGAAACACCATATATTTT. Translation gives CASRGSSGNTIYF.

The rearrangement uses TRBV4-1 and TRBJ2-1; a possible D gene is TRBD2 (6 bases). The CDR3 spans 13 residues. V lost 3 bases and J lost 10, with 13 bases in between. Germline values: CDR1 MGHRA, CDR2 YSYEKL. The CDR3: CASSHPLAGEQFF. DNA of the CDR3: TGCGCCAGCAGCCACCCACTAGCAGGCGAGCAGTTCTTC.

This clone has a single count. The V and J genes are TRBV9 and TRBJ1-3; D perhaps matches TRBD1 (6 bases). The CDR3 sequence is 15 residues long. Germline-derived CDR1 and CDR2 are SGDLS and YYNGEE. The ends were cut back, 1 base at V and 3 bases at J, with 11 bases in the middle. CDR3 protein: CASSVKGVFGNTIYF. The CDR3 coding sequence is TGTGCCAGCAGCGTAAAGGGGGTATTTGGAAACACCATATATTTT.

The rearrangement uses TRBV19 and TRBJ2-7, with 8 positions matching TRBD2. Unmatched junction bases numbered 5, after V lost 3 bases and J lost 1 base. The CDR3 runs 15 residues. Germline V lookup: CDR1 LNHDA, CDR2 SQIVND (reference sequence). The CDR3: CASSIGLAGSYEQYF. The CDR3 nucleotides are TGTGCCAGTAGTATTGGGCTAGCGGGTTCCTACGAGCAGTACTTC.

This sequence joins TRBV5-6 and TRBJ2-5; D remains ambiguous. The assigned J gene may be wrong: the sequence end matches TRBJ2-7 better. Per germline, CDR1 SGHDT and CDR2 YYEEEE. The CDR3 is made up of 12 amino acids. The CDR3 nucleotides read TGTGCCAGCAGCTTGTGGGGCTACGAGCAGTACTTC. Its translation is CASSLWGYEQYF.

CDR3 in DNA: TGTGCCAGCAACCTAGCGGCAGATACGCAGTATTTT. This translates into CASNLAADTQYF. The gene calls are TRBV2 and TRBJ2-3, with 7 bases matching TRBD2. J was trimmed by 4 bases and V by 7 bases; bases with no gene match: 2. This CDR3 has 12 residues. The germline gives CDR1 SNHLY, CDR2 FYNNEI.

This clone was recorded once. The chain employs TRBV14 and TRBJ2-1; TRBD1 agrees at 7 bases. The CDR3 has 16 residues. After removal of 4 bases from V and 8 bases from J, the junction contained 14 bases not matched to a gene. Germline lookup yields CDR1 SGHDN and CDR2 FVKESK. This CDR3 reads CASSLIGTAYRDEQFF. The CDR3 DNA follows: TGTGCCAGCAGCCTTATCGGGACAGCGTATAGGGATGAGCAGTTCTTC.

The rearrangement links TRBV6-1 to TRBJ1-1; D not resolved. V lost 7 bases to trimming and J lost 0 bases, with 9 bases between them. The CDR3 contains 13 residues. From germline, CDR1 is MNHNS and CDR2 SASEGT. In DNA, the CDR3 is TGTGCCAGCACTCAACTACTGAACACTGAAGCTTTCTTT. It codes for CASTQLLNTEAFF.

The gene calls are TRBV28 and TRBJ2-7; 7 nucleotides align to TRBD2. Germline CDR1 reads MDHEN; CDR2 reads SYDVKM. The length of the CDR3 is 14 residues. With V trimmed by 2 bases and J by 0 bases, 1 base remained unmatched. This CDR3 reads CASSLPSGSYEQYF. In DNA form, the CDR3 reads TGTGCCAGCAGTTTACCTAGCGGCTCCTACGAGCAGTACTTC.

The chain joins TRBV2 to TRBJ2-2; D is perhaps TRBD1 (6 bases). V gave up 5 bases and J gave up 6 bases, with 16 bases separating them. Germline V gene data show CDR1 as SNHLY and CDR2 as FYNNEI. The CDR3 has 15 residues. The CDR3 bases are TGTGCCAGCAGTCCCGAGGCCACAGGGTCCGGGGAGCTGTTTTTT. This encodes CASSPEATGSGELFF.

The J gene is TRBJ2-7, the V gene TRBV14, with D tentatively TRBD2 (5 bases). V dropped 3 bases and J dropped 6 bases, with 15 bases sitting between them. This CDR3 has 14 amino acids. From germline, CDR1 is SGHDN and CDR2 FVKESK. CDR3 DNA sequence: TGTGCCAGCAGCCAGGGAGCCCTTATCGCCGAGCAGTACTTC. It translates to CASSQGALIAEQYF.

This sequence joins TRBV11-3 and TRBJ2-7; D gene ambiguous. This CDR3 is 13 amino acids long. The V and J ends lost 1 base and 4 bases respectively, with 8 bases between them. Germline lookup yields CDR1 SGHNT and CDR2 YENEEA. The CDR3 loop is CASSLGSEYEQYF. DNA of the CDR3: TGTGCCAGCAGCTTAGGAAGTGAGTACGAGCAGTACTTC.

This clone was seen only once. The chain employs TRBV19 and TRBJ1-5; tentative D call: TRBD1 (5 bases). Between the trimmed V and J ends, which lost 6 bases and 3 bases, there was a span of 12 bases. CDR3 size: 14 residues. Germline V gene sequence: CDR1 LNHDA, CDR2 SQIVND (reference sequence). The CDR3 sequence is CASSDTGDNQPQHF. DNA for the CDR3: TGTGCCAGTAGCGATACGGGGGACAATCAGCCCCAGCATTTT.

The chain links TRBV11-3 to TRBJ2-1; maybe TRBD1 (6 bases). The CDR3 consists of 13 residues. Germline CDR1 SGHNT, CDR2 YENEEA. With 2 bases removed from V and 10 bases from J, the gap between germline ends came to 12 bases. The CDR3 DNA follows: TGTGCCAGCAGCTTACCGGGACATTGCGAGCAGTTCTTC. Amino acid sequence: CASSLPGHCEQFF. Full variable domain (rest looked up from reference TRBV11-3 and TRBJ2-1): EAGVVQSPRYKIIEKKQPVAFWCNPISGHNTLYWYLQNLGQGPELLIRYENEEAVDDSQLPKDRFSAERLKGVDSTLKIQPAELGDSAVYLCASSLPGHCEQFFGPGTRLTVL.

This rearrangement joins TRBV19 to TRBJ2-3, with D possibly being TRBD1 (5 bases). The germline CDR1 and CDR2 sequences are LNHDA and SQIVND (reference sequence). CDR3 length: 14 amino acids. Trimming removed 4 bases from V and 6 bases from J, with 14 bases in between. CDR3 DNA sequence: TGTGCCAGTAGTACTTACATTCAGGGTGATACGCAGTATTTT. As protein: CASSTYIQGDTQYF. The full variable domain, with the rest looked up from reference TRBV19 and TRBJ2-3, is DGGITQSPKYLFRKEGQNVTLSCEQNLNHDAMYWYRQDPGQGLRLIYYSQIVNDFQKGDIAEGYSVSREKKESFPLTVTSAQKNPTAFYLCASSTYIQGDTQYFGPGTRLTVL.

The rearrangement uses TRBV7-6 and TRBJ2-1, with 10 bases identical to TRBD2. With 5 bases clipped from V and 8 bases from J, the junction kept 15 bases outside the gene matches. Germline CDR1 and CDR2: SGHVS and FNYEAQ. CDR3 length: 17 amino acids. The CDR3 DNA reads TGTGCCAGCAGCATCTCCCCCTCTAGCGGGAGCTCGGATGAGCAGTTCTTC. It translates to CASSISPSSGSSDEQFF.

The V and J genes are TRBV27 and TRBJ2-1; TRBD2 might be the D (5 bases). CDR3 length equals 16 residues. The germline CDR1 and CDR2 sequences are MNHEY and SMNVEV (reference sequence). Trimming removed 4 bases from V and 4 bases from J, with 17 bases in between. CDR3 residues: CASSSPSHVIYNEQFF. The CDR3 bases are TGTGCCAGCAGTTCCCCTAGCCACGTGATTTACAATGAGCAGTTCTTC.

For the CDR3, the DNA is TGTGCCAGCAGTGGCTTAGGGGAAGAGACCCAGTACTTC. Translated, it gives CASSGLGEETQYF. The rearrangement links TRBV6-1 to TRBJ2-5; tentative D call: TRBD1 (5 bases). Germline CDR1 is MNHNS and CDR2 is SASEGT. Deletions cut 4 bases from V and 3 bases from J, with 9 bases between. The length of the CDR3 is 13 residues.